This TCR beta chain was sequenced for a study of shared clonotypes between healthy human individuals. Looking at the study overall: The study enrolled a couple of women and a few men aged 18 to 49. General study results and limits: An effect of sequencing depth on clonotype sharing among donors was expected.

Germline V lookup: CDR1 MGHDK, CDR2 SYGVNS. Between the trimmed V and J ends, which lost 10 bases and 4 bases, there was a span of 8 bases. The CDR3 is 11 residues long. In regard to this clone: Its target is not known.

On sorted subsets, replicate PCRs used roughly 190 ng DNA, or approximately 33,000 T cell genomes. Method: immunoSEQ multiplex PCR; TCRdb's copy keeps in-frame clones and lacks some. The sample lists about 2.2 million clones, just over 90% seen once, with over 1.5% in the top ten. CD8 cells regarded as naive lacked CD45RO, were positively chosen for CCR7, and omitted terminally differentiated effector memory CD45RA+ cells. Sequenced: naive CD8+ T cells from PBMCs. This TCR came from a young man in good health. Some clones in this sample may be carry-over from other donors' samples. This chain uses TRBV25-1 with TRBJ1-3; D perhaps matches TRBD1 (6 bases). CDR3 sequence (DNA): TGTGCCACAGGGGCAGGAAACACCATATATTTT. Its translation: CATGAGNTIYF.